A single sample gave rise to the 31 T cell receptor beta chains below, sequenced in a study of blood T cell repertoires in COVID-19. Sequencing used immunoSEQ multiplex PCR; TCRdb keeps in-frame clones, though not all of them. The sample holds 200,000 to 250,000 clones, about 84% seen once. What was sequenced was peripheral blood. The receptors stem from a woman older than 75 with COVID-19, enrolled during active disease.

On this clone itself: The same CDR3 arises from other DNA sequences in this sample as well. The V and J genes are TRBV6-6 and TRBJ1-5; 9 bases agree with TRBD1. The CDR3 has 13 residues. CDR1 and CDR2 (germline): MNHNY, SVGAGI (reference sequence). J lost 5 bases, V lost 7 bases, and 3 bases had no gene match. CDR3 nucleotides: TGTGCCAGCACGGGACAGGGCCATCAGCCCCAGCATTTT. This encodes CASTGQGHQPQHF.

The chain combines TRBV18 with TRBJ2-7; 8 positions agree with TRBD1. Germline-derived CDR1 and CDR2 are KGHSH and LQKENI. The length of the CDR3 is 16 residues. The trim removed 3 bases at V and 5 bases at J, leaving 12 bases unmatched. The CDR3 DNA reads TGTGCCAGCTCACCGCTCCCTCGGGGACAGGCCCACGAGCAGTACTTC. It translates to CASSPLPRGQAHEQYF.

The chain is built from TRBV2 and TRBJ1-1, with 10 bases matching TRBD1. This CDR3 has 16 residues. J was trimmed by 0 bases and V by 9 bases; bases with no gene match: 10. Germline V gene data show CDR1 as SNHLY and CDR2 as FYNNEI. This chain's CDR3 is CARGGDRGNMNTEAFF. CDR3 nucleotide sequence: TGTGCCAGAGGGGGGGACAGGGGAAACATGAACACTGAAGCTTTCTTT.

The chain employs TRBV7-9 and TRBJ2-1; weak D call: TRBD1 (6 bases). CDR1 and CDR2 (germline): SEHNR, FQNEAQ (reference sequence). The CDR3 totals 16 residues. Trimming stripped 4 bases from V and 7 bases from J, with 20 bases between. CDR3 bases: TGTGCCAGCAGCTCGCCCGGGACAAGGGAAACAAATGAGCAGTTCTTC. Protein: CASSSPGTRETNEQFF.

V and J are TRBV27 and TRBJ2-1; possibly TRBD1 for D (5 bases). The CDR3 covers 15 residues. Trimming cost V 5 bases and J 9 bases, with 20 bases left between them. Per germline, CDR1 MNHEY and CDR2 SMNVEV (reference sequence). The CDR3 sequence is CASSGHRTGYSEQFF. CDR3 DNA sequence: TGTGCCAGCAGTGGGCATAGAACAGGCTATAGTGAGCAGTTCTTC.

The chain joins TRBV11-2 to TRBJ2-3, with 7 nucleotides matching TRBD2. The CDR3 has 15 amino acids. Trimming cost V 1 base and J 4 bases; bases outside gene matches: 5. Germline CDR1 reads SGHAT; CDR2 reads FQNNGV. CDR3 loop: CASSLAGRAADTQYF. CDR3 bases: TGTGCCAGCAGCTTAGCGGGGAGGGCTGCAGATACGCAGTATTTT. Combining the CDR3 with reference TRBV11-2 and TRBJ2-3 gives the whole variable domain EAGVAQSPRYKIIEKRQSVAFWCNPISGHATLYWYQQILGQGPKLLIQFQNNGVVDDSQLPKDRFSAERLKGVDSTLKIQPAKLEDSAVYLCASSLAGRAADTQYFGPGTRLTVL.

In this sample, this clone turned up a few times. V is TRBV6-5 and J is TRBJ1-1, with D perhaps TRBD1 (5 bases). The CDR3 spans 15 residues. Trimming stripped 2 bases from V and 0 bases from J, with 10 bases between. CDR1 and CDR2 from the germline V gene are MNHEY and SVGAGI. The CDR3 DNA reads TGTGCCAGCAGTTACGGGGGGACCATGAACACTGAAGCTTTCTTT. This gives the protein CASSYGGTMNTEAFF.

The CDR3 protein is CASGGLAGDNEQFF. In nucleotides, the CDR3 is TGCGCCAGCGGGGGACTAGCGGGGGACAATGAGCAGTTCTTC. The V call is TRBV5-1, the J call TRBJ2-1; 14 nucleotides match TRBD2. CDR1 and CDR2 (germline): SGHRS, YFSETQ. V gave up 7 bases and J gave up 5 bases; unmatched junction bases: 2. This CDR3 contains 14 residues.

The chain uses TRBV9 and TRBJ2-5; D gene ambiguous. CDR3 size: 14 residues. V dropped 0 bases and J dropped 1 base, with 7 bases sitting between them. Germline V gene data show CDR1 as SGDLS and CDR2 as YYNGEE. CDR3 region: CASSVGAIQETQYF. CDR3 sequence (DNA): TGTGCCAGCAGCGTAGGGGCAATCCAAGAGACCCAGTACTTC.

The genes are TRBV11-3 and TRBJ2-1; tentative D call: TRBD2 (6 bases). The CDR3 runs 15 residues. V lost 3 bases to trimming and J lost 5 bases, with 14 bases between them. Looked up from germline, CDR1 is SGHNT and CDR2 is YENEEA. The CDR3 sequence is CASSFLLERDNEQFF. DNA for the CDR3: TGTGCCAGCAGCTTCCTCCTTGAGCGGGACAATGAGCAGTTCTTC.

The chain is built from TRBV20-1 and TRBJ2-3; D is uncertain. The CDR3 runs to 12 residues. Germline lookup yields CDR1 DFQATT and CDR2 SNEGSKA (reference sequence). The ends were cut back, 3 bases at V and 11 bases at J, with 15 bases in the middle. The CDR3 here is CSASESEVGQYF. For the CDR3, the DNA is TGCAGTGCTAGTGAAAGCGAGGTAGGGCAGTATTTT.

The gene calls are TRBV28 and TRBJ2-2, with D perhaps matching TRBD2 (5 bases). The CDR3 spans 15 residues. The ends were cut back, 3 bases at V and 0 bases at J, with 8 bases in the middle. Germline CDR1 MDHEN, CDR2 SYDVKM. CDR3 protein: CASSFVGANTGELFF. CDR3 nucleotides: TGTGCCAGCAGTTTCGTGGGAGCGAACACCGGGGAGCTGTTTTTT.

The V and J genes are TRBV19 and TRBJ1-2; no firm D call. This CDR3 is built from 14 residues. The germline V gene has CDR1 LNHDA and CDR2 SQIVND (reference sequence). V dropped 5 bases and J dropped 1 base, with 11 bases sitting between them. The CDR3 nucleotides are TGTGCCAGTAGTTCAATGGGAGTTAACTATGGCTACACCTTC. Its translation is CASSSMGVNYGYTF.

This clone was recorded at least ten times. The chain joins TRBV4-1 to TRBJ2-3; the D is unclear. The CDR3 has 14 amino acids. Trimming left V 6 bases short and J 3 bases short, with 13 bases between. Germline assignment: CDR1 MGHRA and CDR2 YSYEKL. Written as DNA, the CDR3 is TGCGCCAGCAGTATCGGCTTGAGGACAGATACGCAGTATTTT. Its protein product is CASSIGLRTDTQYF.

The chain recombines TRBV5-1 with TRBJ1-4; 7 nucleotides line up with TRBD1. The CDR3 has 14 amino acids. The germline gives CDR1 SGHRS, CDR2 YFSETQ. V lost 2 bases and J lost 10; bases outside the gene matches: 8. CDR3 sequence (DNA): TGCGCCAGCAGCTTTGAAGGGGGCGAGGGAAAACTGTTTTTT. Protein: CASSFEGGEGKLFF.

CDR3 nucleotide sequence: TGTGCCAGCAGTTCGACAGCTAATCAGCCCCAGCATTTT. It specifies CASSSTANQPQHF. This chain connects TRBV28 to TRBJ1-5; perhaps TRBD1 as D (5 bases). This CDR3 has 13 amino acids. Germline CDR1 and CDR2: MDHEN and SYDVKM. Trimming took 4 bases from V and 4 from J, leaving 8 bases between them.

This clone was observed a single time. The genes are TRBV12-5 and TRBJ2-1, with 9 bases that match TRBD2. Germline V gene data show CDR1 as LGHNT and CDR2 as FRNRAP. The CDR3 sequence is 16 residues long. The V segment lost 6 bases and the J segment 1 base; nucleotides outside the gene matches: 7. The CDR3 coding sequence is TGTGCTAGTGGCCCCGGACTAGCGAAGTCCTACAATGAGCAGTTCTTC. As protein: CASGPGLAKSYNEQFF.

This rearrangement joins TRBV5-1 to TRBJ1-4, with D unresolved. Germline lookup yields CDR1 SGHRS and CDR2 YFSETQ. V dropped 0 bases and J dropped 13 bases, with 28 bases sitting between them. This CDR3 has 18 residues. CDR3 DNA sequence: TGCGCCAGCAGCTTGGGCCTGCGCCTGGGAAGGGAGCCCGCCGTACTGTTTTTT. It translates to CASSLGLRLGREPAVLFF.

The CDR3 loop is CASSKAGFSEQFF. The CDR3 nucleotides read TGTGCCAGCAGCAAGGCAGGGTTCAGTGAGCAGTTCTTC. The chain combines TRBV2 with TRBJ2-1, with D maybe TRBD1 (5 bases). The germline V gene has CDR1 SNHLY and CDR2 FYNNEI. This CDR3 has 13 amino acids. V lost 6 bases, J lost 9 bases, and 15 bases lay in between.

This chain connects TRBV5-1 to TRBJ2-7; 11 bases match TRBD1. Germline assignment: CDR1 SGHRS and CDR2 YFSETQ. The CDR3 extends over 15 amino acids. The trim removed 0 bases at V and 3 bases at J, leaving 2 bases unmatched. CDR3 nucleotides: TGCGCCAGCAGCTTGGCCGGGACAGGGGGCTACGAGCAGTACTTC. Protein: CASSLAGTGGYEQYF.

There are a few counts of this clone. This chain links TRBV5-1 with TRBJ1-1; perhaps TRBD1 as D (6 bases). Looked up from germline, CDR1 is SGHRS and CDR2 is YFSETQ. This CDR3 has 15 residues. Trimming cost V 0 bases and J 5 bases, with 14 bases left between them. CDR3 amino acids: CASSLVAGAQTEAFF. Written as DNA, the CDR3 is TGCGCCAGCAGCTTGGTCGCGGGGGCGCAGACTGAAGCTTTCTTT.

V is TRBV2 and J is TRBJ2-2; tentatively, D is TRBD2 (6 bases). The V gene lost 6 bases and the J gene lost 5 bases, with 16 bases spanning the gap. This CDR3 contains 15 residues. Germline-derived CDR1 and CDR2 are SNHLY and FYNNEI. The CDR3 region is CASRWGTGETGELFF. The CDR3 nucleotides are TGTGCCAGCAGGTGGGGGACGGGGGAAACCGGGGAGCTGTTTTTT.

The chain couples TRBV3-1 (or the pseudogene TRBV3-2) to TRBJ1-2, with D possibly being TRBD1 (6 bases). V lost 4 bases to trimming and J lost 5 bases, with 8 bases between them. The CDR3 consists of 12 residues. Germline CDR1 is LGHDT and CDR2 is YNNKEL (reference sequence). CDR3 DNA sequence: TGTGCCAGCAGCCCAGGACAGTATGGCTACACCTTC. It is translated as CASSPGQYGYTF.

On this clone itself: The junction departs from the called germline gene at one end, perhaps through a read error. In DNA form, the CDR3 reads TGTGCCAGCAGCTTGGCAGGGACCGGGACAGGGAACCCCGGGGAGCTGTTTTTT. Amino acids: CASSLAGTGTGNPGELFF. This chain links TRBV5-5 with TRBJ2-2; 9 nucleotides agree with TRBD1. The germline V gene has CDR1 SGHKS and CDR2 YYEKEE (reference sequence). This CDR3 contains 18 residues.

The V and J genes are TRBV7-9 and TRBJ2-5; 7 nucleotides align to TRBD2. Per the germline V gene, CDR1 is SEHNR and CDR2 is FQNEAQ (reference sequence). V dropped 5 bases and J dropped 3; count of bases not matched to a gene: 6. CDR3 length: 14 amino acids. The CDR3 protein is CASSARGVKETQYF. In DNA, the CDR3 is TGTGCCAGCAGCGCACGGGGGGTCAAAGAGACCCAGTACTTC.

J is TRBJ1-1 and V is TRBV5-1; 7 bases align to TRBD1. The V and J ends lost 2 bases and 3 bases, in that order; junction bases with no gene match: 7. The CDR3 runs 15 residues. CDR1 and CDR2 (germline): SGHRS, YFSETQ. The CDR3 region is CASSLETGEYTEAFF. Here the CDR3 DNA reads TGCGCCAGCAGCTTAGAAACAGGGGAATACACTGAAGCTTTCTTT.

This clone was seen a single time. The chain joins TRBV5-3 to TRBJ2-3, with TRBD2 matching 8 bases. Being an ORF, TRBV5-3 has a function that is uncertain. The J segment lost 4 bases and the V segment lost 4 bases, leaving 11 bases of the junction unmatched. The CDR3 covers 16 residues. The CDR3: CARSPQREREADTQYF. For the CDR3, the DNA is TGTGCCAGAAGCCCTCAGCGGGAGCGCGAAGCAGATACGCAGTATTTT.

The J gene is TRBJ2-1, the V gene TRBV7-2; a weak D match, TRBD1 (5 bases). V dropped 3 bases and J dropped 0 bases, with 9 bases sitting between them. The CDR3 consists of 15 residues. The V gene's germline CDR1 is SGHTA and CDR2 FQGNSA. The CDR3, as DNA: TGTGCCAGCAGCTTTATGGGGCTCTCCTACAATGAGCAGTTCTTC. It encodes CASSFMGLSYNEQFF.

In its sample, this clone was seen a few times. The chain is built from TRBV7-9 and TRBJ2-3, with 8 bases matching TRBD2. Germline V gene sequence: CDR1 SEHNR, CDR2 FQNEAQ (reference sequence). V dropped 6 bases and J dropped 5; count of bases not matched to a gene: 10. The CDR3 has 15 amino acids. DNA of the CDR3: TGTGCCAGCAGGGGAGGAGCGGGAGTAATAGATACGCAGTATTTT. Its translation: CASRGGAGVIDTQYF.

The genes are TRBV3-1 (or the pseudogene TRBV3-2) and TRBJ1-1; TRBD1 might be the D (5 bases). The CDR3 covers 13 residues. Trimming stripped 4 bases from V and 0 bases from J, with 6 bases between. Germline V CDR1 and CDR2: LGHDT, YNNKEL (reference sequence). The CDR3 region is CASSPRVNTEAFF. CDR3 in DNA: TGTGCCAGCAGCCCCAGGGTGAACACTGAAGCTTTCTTT.

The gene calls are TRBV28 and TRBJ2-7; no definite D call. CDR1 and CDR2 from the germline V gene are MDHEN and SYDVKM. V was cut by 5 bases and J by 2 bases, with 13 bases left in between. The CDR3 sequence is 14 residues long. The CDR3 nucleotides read TGTGCCAGCAGTGTCGAGCCCCTGACCTACGAGCAGTACTTC. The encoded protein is CASSVEPLTYEQYF.